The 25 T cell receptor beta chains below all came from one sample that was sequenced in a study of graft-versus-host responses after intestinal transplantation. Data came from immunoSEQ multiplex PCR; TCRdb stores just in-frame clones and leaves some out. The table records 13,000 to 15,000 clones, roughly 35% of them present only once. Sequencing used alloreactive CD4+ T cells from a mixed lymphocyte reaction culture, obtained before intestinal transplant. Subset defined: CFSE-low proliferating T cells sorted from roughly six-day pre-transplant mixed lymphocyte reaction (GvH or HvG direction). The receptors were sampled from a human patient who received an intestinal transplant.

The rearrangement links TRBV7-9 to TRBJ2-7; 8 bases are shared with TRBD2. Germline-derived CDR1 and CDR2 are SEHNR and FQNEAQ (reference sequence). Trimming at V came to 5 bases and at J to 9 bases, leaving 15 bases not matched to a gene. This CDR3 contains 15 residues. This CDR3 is CASSPAGGTRRGQYF. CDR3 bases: TGTGCCAGCAGCCCTGCGGGGGGAACCCGTCGCGGGCAGTACTTC. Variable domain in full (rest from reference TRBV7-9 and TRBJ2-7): DTGVSQNPRHKITKRGQNVTFRCDPISEHNRLYWYRQTLGQGPEFLTYFQNEAQLEKSRLLSDRFSAERPKGSFSTLEIQRTEQGDSAMYLCASSPAGGTRRGQYFGPGTRLTVT.

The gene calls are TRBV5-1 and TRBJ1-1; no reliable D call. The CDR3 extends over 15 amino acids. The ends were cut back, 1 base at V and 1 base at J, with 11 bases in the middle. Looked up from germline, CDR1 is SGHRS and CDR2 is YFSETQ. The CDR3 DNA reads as TGCGCCAGCAGCTTGTTTTTGTCAGGGAACACTGAAGCTTTCTTT. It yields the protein CASSLFLSGNTEAFF.

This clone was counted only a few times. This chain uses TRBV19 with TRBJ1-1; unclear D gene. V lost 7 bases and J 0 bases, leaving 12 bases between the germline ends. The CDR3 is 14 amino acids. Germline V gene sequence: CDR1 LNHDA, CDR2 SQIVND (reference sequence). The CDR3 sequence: CASNPGVLNTEAFF. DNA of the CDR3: TGTGCCAGTAACCCTGGAGTCCTGAACACTGAAGCTTTCTTT.

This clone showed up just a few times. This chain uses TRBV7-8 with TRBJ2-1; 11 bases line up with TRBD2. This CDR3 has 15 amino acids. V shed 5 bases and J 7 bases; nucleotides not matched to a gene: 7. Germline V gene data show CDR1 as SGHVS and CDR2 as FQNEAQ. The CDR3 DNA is TGTGCCAGCAGCCGTAGCGGGGGGGCTGGTAATGAGCAGTTCTTC. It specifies CASSRSGGAGNEQFF.

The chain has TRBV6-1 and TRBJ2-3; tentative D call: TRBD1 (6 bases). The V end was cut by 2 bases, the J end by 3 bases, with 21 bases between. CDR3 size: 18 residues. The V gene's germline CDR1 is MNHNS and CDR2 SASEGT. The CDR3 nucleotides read TGTGCCAGCAGTGAACCGCAACAGGGTTGGGTCCTAACAGATACGCAGTATTTT. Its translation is CASSEPQQGWVLTDTQYF.

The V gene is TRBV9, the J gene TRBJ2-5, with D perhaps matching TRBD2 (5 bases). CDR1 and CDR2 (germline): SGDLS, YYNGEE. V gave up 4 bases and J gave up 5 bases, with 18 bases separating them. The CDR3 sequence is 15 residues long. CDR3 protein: CASSPGVTASETQYF. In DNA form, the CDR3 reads TGTGCCAGCAGCCCCGGGGTGACTGCCAGCGAGACCCAGTACTTC. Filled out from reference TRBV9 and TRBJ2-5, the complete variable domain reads DSGVTQTPKHLITATGQRVTLRCSPRSGDLSVYWYQQSLDQGLQFLIQYYNGEERAKGNILERFSAQQFPDLHSELNLSSLELGDSALYFCASSPGVTASETQYFGPGTRLLVL.

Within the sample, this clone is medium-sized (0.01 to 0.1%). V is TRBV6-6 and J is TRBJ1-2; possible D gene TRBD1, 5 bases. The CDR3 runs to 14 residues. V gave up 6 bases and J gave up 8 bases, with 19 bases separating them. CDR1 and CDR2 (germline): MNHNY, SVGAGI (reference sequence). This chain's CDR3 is CASRYGTTWVGYTF. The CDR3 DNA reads TGTGCCAGCAGGTACGGGACTACGTGGGTCGGCTACACCTTC.

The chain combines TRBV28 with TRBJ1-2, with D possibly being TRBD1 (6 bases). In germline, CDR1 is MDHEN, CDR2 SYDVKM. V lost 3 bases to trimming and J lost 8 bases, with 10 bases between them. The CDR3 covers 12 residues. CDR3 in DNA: TGTGCCAGCAGTTTTCGGGGGGGCGGCTACACCTTC. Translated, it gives CASSFRGGGYTF.

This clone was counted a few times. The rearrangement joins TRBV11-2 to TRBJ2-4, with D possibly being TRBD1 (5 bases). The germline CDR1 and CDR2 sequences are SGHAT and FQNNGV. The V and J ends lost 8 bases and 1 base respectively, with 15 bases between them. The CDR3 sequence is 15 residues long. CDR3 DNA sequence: TGTGCCAGCCGGACATATGCGGAGGCCAAAAACATTCAGTACTTC. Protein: CASRTYAEAKNIQYF. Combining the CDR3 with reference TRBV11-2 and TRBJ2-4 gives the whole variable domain EAGVAQSPRYKIIEKRQSVAFWCNPISGHATLYWYQQILGQGPKLLIQFQNNGVVDDSQLPKDRFSAERLKGVDSTLKIQPAKLEDSAVYLCASRTYAEAKNIQYFGAGTRLSVL.

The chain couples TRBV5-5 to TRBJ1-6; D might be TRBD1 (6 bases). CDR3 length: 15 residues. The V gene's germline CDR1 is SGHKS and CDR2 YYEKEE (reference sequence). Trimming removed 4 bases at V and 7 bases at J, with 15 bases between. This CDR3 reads CASSPNPGDNSPLHF. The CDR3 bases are TGTGCCAGCAGCCCGAACCCAGGGGACAATTCACCCCTCCACTTT.

The CDR3 sequence: CASRPQNGAYEQYF. The CDR3 DNA reads TGCGCCAGCAGACCCCAGAACGGGGCCTACGAGCAGTACTTC. The chain carries TRBV4-1 and TRBJ2-7, with D tentatively TRBD2 (5 bases). This CDR3 is built from 14 residues. Germline V gene lookup returns CDR1 MGHRA and CDR2 YSYEKL. V lost 6 bases and J lost 2, with 14 bases in between.

The DNA of the CDR3 is TGCGCCAGCAGCCAAGATCCCCCGGGACAGACCTACAATGAGCAGTTCTTC. Translation gives CASSQDPPGQTYNEQFF. The V and J genes are TRBV4-3 and TRBJ2-1; 7 bases align to TRBD1. V dropped 0 bases and J dropped 2; count of bases not matched to a gene: 7. The CDR3 is made up of 17 amino acids. CDR1 and CDR2 from the germline V gene are LGHNA and YSLEER.

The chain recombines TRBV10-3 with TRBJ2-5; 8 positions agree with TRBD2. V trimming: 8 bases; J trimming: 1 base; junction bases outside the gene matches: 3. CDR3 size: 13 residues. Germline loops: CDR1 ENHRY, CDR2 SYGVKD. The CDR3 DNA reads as TGTGCCATCTCGGCGGGGGGCCAAGAGACCCAGTACTTC. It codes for CAISAGGQETQYF.

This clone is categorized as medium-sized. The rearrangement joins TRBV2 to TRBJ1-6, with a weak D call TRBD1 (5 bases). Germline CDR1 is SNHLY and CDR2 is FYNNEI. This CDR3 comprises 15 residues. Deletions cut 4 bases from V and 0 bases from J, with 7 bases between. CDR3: CASSVRGSYNSPLHF. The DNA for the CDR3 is TGTGCCAGCAGTGTTAGGGGCTCCTATAATTCACCCCTCCACTTT.

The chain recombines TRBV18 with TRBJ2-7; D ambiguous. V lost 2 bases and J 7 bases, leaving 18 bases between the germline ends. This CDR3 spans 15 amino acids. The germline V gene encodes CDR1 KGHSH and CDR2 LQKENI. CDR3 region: CASSPSFGRYGEQYF. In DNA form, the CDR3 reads TGTGCCAGCTCACCAAGTTTCGGCCGTTACGGGGAGCAGTACTTC.

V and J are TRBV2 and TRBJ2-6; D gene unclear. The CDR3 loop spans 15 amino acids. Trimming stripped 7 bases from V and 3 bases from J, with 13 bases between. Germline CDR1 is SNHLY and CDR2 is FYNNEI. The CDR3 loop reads CASNMVRVGANVLTF. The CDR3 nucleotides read TGTGCCAGCAATATGGTACGGGTTGGGGCCAACGTCCTGACTTTC.

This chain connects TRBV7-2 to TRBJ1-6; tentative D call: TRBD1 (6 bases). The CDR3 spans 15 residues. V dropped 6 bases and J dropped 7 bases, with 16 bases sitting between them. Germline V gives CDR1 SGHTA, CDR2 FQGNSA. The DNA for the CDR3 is TGTGCCAGCAGTCGTAACAGGGTAGGGAATTCACCCCTCCACTTT. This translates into CASSRNRVGNSPLHF.

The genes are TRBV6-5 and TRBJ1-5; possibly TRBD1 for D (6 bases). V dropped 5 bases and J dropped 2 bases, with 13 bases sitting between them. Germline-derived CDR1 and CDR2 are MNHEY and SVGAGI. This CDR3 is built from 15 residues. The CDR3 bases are TGTGCCAGCAGTAGAATACAGGGTGGCAATCAGCCCCAGCATTTT. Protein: CASSRIQGGNQPQHF.

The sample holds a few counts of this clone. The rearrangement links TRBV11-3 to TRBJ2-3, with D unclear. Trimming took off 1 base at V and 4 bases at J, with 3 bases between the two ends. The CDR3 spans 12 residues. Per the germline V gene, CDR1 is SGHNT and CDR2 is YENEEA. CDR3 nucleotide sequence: TGTGCCAGCAGCTTAGTCTCAGATACGCAGTATTTT. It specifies CASSLVSDTQYF.

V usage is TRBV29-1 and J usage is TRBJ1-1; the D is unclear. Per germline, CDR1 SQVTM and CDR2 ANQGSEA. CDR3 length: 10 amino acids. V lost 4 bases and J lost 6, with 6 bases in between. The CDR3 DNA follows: TGCAGCGTTGTCTTGTCTGAAGCTTTCTTT. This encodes CSVVLSEAFF.

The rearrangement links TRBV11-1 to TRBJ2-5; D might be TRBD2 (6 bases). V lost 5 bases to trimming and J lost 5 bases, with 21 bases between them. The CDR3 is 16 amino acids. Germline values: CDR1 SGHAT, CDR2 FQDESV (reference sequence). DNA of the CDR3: TGTGCCAGCAGCCCCTGGGCTAGCGACGATAGGGAGACCCAGTACTTC. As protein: CASSPWASDDRETQYF.

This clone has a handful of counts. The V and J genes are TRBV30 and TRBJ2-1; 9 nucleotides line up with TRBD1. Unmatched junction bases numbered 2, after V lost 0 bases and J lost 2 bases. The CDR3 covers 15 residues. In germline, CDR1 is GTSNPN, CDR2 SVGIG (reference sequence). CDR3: CAWSVGTGPYNEQFF. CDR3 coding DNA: TGTGCCTGGAGTGTAGGGACAGGGCCCTACAATGAGCAGTTCTTC.

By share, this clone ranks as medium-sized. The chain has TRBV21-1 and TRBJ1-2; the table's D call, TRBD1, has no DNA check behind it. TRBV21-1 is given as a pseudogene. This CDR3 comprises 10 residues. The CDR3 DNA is TGTGCCAGCAGCAGCAGTGGCTACACCTTC. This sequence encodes CASSSSGYTF.

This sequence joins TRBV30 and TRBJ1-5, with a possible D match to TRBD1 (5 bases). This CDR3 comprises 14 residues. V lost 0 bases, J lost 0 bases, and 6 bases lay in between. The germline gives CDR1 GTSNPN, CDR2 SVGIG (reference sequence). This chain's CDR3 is CAWSVGGSNQPQHF. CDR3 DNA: TGTGCCTGGAGTGTGGGGGGTAGCAATCAGCCCCAGCATTTT.

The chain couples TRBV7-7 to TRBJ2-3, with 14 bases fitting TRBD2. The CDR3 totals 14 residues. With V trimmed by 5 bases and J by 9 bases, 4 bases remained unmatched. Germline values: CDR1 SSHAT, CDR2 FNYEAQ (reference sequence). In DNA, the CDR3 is TGTGCCAGCAGCCCCGGGACTAGCGGGGGAACGCAGTATTTT. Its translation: CASSPGTSGGTQYF.